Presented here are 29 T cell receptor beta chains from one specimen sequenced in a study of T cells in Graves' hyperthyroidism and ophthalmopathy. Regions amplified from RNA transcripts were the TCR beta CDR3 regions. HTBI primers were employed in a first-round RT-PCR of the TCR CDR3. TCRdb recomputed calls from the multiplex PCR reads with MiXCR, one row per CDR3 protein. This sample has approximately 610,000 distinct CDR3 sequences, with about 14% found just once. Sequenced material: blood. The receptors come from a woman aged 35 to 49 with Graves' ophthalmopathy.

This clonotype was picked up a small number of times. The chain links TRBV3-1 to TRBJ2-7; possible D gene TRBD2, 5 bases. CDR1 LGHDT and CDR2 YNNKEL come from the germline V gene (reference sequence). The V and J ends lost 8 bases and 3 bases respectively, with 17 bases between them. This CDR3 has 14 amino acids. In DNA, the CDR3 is TGTGCCAGCGCGCCGGGGTCCGGGGTCTACGAGCAGTACTTC. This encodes CASAPGSGVYEQYF.

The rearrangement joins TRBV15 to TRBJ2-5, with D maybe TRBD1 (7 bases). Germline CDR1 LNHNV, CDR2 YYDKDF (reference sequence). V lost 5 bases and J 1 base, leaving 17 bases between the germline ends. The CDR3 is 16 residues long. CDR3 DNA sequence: TGTGCCACCAGCGCGGGGACAGCTACTCCCCAAGAGACCCAGTACTTC. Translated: CATSAGTATPQETQYF.

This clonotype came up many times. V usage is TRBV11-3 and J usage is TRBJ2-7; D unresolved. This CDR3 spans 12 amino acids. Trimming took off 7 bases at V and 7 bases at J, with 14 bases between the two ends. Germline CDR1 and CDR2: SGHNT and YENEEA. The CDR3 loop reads CASNAPPSEQYF. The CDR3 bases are TGTGCCAGCAACGCCCCCCCCTCTGAGCAGTACTTC.

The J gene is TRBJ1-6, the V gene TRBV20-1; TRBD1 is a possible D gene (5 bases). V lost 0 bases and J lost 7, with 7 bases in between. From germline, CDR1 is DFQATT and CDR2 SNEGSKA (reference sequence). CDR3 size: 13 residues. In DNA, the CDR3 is TGCAGTGCTAGAGAGACAGCGAATTCACCCCTCCACTTT. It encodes CSARETANSPLHF.

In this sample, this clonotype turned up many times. As DNA, the CDR3 is TGTGCCAGCCTCACTACCCCCGGGACAGGGCATGGCTACACCTTC. As protein: CASLTTPGTGHGYTF. The chain is built from TRBV28 and TRBJ1-2, with 9 bases identical to TRBD1. Germline V gene data show CDR1 as MDHEN and CDR2 as SYDVKM. The V and J ends lost 8 bases and 6 bases, in that order; junction bases with no gene match: 13. CDR3 length: 15 residues.

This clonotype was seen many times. The CDR3 sequence is CASILREGTGLYEQYF. As DNA, the CDR3 is TGTGCCAGCATCCTCCGAGAAGGGACAGGCCTCTACGAGCAGTACTTC. V gene TRBV6-1 combines with J gene TRBJ2-7, with 8 bases matching TRBD1. Germline CDR1 MNHNS, CDR2 SASEGT. V lost 7 bases, J lost 3 bases, and 14 bases stayed unmatched. This CDR3 has 16 residues.

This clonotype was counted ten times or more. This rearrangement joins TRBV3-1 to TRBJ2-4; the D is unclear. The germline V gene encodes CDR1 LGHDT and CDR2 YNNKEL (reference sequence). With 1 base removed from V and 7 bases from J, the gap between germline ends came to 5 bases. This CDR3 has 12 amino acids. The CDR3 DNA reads TGTGCCAGCAGCCAAGCAGACAACATTCAGTACTTC. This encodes CASSQADNIQYF. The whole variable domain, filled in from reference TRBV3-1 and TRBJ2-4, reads DTAVSQTPKYLVTQMGNDKSIKCEQNLGHDTMYWYKQDSKKFLKIMFSYNNKELIINETVPNRFSPKSPDKAHLNLHINSLELGDSAVYFCASSQADNIQYFGAGTRLSVL.

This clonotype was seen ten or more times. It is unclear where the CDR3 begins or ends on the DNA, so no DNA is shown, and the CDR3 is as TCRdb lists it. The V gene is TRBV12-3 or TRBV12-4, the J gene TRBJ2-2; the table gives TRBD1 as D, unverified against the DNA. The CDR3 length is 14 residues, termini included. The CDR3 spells CASILGGGTGELFF.

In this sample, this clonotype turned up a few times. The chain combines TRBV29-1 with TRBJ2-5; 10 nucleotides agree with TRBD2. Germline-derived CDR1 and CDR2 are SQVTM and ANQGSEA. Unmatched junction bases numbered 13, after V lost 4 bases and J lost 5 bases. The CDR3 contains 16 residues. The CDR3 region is CSVVPTLAGVRETQYF. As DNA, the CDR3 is TGCAGCGTTGTCCCCACTCTAGCGGGAGTCCGGGAGACCCAGTACTTC.

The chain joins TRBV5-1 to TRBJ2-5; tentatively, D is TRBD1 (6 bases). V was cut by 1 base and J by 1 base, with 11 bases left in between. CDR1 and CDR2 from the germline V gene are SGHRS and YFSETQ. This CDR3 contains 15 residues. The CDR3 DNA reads TGCGCCAGCAGCTTGTTTGACAGGACCCAAGAGACCCAGTACTTC. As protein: CASSLFDRTQETQYF.

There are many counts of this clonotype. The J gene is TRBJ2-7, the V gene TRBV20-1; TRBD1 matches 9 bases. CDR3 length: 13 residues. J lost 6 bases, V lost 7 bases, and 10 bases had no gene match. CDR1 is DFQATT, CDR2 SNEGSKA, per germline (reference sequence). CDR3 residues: CSVLGQGVAEQYF. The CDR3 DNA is TGCAGTGTTCTGGGACAGGGCGTAGCCGAGCAGTACTTC.

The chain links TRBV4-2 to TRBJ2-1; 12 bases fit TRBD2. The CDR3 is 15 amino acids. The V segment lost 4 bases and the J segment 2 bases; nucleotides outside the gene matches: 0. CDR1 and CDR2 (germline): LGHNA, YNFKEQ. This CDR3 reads CASSRLAGAYNEQFF. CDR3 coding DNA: TGTGCCAGCAGCCGACTAGCGGGAGCCTACAATGAGCAGTTCTTC.

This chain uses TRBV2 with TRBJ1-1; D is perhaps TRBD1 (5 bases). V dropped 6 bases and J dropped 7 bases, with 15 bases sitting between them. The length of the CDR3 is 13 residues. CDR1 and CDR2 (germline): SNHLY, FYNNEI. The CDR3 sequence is CASRSGTDREAFF. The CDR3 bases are TGTGCCAGCAGGTCTGGGACTGACCGTGAAGCTTTCTTT.

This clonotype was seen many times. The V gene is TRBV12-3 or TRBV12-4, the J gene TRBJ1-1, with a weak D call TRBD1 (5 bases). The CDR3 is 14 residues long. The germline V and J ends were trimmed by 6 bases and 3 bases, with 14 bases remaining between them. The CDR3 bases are TGTGCCAGCAGCCCCGGCCGGGGGTACACTGAAGCTTTCTTT. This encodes CASSPGRGYTEAFF.

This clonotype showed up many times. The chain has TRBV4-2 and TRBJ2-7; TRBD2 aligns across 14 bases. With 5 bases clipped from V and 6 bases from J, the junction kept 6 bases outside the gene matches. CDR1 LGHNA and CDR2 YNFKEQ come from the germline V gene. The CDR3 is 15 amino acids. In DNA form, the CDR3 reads TGTGCCAGCAGCAATAGACTAGCGGGAGGGTCCGAGCAGTACTTC. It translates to CASSNRLAGGSEQYF.

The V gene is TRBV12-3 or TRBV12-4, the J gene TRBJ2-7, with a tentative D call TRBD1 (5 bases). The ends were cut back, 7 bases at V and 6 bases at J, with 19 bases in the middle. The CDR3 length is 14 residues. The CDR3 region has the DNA TGTGCCAGCACTCTCTCCACAGGTGTCAGCGAGCAGTACTTC. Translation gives CASTLSTGVSEQYF.

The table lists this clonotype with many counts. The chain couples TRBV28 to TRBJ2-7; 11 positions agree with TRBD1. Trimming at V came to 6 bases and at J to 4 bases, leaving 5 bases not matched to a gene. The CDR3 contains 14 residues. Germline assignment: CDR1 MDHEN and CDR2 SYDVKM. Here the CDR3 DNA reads TGTGCCAGCAGATCCGGGACAGGGGGGTACGAGCAGTACTTC. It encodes CASRSGTGGYEQYF.

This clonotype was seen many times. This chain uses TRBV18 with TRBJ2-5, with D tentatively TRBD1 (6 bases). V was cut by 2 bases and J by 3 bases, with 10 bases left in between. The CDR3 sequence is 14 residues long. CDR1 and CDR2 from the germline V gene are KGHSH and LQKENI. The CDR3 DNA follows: TGTGCCAGCTCACCAAACAGGGCTAAAGAGACCCAGTACTTC. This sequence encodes CASSPNRAKETQYF.

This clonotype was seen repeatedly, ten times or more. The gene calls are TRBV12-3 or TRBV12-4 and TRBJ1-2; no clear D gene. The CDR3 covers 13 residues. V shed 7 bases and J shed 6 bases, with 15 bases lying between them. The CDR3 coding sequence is TGTGCCAGCACCACGGTTGCCTCTAATGGCTACACCTTC. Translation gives CASTTVASNGYTF.

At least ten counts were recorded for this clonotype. CDR3 sequence (DNA): TGTGCCAGCAGTTACTCGCCGTGGCAGACCTCTGGAAACACCATATATTTT. It specifies CASSYSPWQTSGNTIYF. The chain recombines TRBV6-5 with TRBJ1-3; D call uncertain. Germline lookup yields CDR1 MNHEY and CDR2 SVGAGI. The CDR3 sequence is 17 residues long. The V end was cut by 0 bases, the J end by 0 bases, with 12 bases between.

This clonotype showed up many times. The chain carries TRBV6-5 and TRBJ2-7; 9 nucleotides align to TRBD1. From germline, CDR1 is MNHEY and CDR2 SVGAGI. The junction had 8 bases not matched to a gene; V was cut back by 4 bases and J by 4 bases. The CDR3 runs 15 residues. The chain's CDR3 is CASSFAGTGFYEQYF. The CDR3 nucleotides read TGTGCCAGCAGTTTTGCCGGGACAGGGTTTTACGAGCAGTACTTC.

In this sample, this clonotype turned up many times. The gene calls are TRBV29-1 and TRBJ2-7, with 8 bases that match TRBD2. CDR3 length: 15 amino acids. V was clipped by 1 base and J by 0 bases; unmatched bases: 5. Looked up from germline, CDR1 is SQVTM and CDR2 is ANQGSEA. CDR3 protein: CSVEGRTSSSYEQYF. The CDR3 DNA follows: TGCAGCGTTGAAGGGCGGACTAGCTCCTCCTACGAGCAGTACTTC.

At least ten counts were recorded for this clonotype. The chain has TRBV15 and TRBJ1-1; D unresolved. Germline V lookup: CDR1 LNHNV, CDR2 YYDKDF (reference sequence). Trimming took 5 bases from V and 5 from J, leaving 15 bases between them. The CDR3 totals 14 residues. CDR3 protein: CATSSHLVGTEAFF. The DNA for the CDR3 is TGTGCCACCAGCTCCCACCTCGTAGGGACTGAAGCTTTCTTT.

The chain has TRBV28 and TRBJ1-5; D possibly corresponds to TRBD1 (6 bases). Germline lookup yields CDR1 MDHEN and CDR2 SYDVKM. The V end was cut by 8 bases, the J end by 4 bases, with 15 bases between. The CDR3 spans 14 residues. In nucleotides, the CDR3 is TGTGCCAGCGTCAACAGGGTCCAAAATCAGCCCCAGCATTTT. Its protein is CASVNRVQNQPQHF.

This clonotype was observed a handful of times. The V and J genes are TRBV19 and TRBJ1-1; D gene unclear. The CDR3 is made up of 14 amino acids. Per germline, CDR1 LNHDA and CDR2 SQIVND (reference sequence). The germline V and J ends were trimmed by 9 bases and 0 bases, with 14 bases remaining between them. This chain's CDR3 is CASRSTRMNTEAFF. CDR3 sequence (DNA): TGTGCCAGCAGATCCACACGCATGAACACTGAAGCTTTCTTT.

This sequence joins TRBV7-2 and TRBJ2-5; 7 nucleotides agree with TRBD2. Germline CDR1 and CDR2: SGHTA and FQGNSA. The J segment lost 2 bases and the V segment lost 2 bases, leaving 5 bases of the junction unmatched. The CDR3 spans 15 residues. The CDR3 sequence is CASSLSLALQETQYF. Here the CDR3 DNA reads TGTGCCAGCAGCTTATCACTAGCGTTACAAGAGACCCAGTACTTC.

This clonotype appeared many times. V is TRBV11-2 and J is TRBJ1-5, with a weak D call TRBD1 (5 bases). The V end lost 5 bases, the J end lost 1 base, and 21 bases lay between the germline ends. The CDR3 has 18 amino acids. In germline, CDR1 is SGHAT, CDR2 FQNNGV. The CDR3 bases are TGTGCCAGCAGCCCGCAACCTTTGGGGGTTGGGAGCAATCAGCCCCAGCATTTT. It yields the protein CASSPQPLGVGSNQPQHF.

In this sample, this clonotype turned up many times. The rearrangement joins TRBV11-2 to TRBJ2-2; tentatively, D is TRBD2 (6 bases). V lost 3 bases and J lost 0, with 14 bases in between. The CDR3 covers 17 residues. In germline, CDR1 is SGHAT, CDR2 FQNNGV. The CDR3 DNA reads TGTGCCAGCAGCTTGAGAGGTTGGGGGGCGAACACCGGGGAGCTGTTTTTT. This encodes CASSLRGWGANTGELFF.

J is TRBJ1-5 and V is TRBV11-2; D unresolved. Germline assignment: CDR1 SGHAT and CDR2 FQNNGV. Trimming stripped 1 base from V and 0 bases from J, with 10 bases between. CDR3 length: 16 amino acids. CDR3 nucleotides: TGTGCCAGCAGCTTAGGGACGGGCTATAGCAATCAGCCCCAGCATTTT. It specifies CASSLGTGYSNQPQHF.